A selection of T cell receptor beta chains follows, all from one sample in a study of cytomegalovirus exposure and HLA in healthy donors. Sequencing was performed with immunoSEQ multiplex PCR; in TCRdb, only in-frame clones are kept and a portion is missing. The sample contains 200,000 to 250,000 clones, about 85% of which appear only once. Sequences were obtained from PBMCs. All receptors come from a woman aged 50 to 60 in good health and CMV-seropositive. The CDR3 runs from the conserved cysteine through the conserved F or W. Fields, in order: D gene, CDR3 length, V gene, J gene, clone size, CDR3 DNA, CDR3 protein. The D gene is left open where the match is weak. Clone size is stated in some rows and not others, as once, few, many or a class when expanded.

TRBD2	17	TRBV5-4	TRBJ2-3	once	TGTGCCAGCAGCCCCAATCTCGGGGGGGATGGGTCAGATACGCAGTATTTT	CASSPNLGGDGSDTQYF
TRBD2	16	TRBV7-2	TRBJ2-1	few	TGTGCCAGCAGTCAGGCTAGCGGGACCGACTACAATGAGCAGTTCTTC	CASSQASGTDYNEQFF
NA	13	TRBV10-1	TRBJ2-1	NA	TGCGCCAGCAGCGCGGCAGTCTACAATGAGCAGTTCTTC	CASSAAVYNEQFF
TRBD1	15	TRBV9	TRBJ1-1	NA	TGTGCCAGCAGCCCTCCCGGGACAGGGTATACTGAAGCTTTCTTT	CASSPPGTGYTEAFF
TRBD1	16	TRBV7-2	TRBJ2-7	NA	TGTGCCAGCAGCGTGCCAGGGGGAATCAGCTCCTACGAGCAGTACTTC	CASSVPGGISSYEQYF
TRBD2	13	TRBV30	TRBJ2-7	NA	TGTGCCTGGAGCAGCGGGGGCTTTTACGAGCAGTACTTC	CAWSSGGFYEQYF
NA	15	TRBV11-2	TRBJ2-5	NA	TGTGCCAGCAGCGAGAACGCAGGGGAAGGAGAGACCCAGTACTTC	CASSENAGEGETQYF
TRBD1	17	TRBV19	TRBJ1-6	NA	TGTGCCAGTAGTAATAAGGGGGACAGGGCCATGGGGTCACCCCTCCACTTT	CASSNKGDRAMGSPLHF
TRBD2	13	TRBV7-9	TRBJ2-7	once	TGTGCCAGCAGCTTATTGGGAGGGGCCGAGCAGTACTTC	CASSLLGGAEQYF
TRBD2	15	TRBV11-2	TRBJ2-3	NA	TGTGCCAGCAGCACACTAGCGGGGGGGCTTAGTACGCAGTATTTT	CASSTLAGGLSTQYF
TRBD1	14	TRBV6-6	TRBJ1-6	NA	TGTGCCAGCAGTAGCAGGGGGGAACATTCACCCCTCCACTTT	CASSSRGEHSPLHF
NA	12	TRBV5-6	TRBJ2-7	NA	TGTGCCAGCAGCTCAGGGTTCGGCGAGCAGTACTTC	CASSSGFGEQYF
TRBD2	19	TRBV6-1	TRBJ2-3	once	TGTGCCAGCAGTGAAAATATGCTAGCGGGGGGACTTAGCACAGATACGCAGTATTTT	CASSENMLAGGLSTDTQYF
NA	13	TRBV10-2	TRBJ1-1	NA	TGCGCCAGCAGTCGAACAGAGAACACTGAAGCTTTCTTT	CASSRTENTEAFF
TRBD1	13	TRBV18	TRBJ2-7	NA	TGTGCCAGCTCACCCCCGGGACAGTACGAGCAGTACTTC	CASSPPGQYEQYF
NA	14	TRBV6-5	TRBJ2-7	NA	TGTGCCAGCGCCCCGGAGGGGAATGCCCACGAGCAGTACTTC	CASAPEGNAHEQYF
NA	13	TRBV18	TRBJ1-1	NA	TGTGCCAGCTCGCCGGAGATGGGCACTGAAGCTTTCTTT	CASSPEMGTEAFF
TRBD1	11	TRBV28	TRBJ1-2	once	TGTGCCAGCAGGGGGGACAGTCGCTACACCTTC	CASRGDSRYTF
TRBD1	13	TRBV7-2	TRBJ1-5	NA	TGTGCCAGCAGCTTAAACAGGGGGGAGCCCCAGCATTTT	CASSLNRGEPQHF
NA	14	TRBV9	TRBJ1-5	NA	TGTGCCAGCAGCGTAGGGACATCGGGGGAGCCCCAGCATTTT	CASSVGTSGEPQHF
TRBD1	15	TRBV6-5	TRBJ1-2	NA	TGTGCCAGCAGTCCTCACAGGGGATACACCTATGGCTACACCTTC	CASSPHRGYTYGYTF
TRBD1	14	TRBV7-9	TRBJ2-4	NA	TGTGCCAGCAGGGGTGACAGGGGCGTGCACATTCAGTACTTC	CASRGDRGVHIQYF
NA	13	TRBV7-9	TRBJ1-2	NA	TGTGCCAGCAGCTCAGACAGTAACTATGGCTACACCTTC	CASSSDSNYGYTF
NA	13	TRBV6-5	TRBJ2-7	NA	TGTGCCAGCAGTGGTGACAGTTCCTACGAGCAGTACTTC	CASSGDSSYEQYF
NA	16	TRBV5-6	TRBJ1-4	few	TGTGCCAGCAGCTGGCGTACGGGTGTGACTAATGAAAAACTGTTTTTT	CASSWRTGVTNEKLFF
TRBD2	15	TRBV5-1	TRBJ2-5	few	TGCGCCAGCAGCTCGTTAGCGGGGGGGCAGGAGACCCAGTACTTC	CASSSLAGGQETQYF
TRBD1	15	TRBV7-9	TRBJ1-4	once	TGTTCCAGCAGCTTACTCCGACAGGGCGGTGAAAAACTGTTTTTT	CSSSLLRQGGEKLFF
NA	12	TRBV30	TRBJ2-5	NA	TGTGCCTGGAGCCAGGGCCGGGAGACCCAGTACTTC	CAWSQGRETQYF
TRBD1	16	TRBV7-9	TRBJ1-2	NA	TGTGCCAGCAGCTTAGCGTGGGACAGGGGGGAGAGAGGCTACACCTTC	CASSLAWDRGERGYTF
NA	15	TRBV7-9	TRBJ1-4	few	TGTGCCAGCACTCCTGGACGCGGGGTAATTGAAAAACTGTTTTTT	CASTPGRGVIEKLFF
TRBD2	15	TRBV11-2	TRBJ2-7	NA	TGTGCCAGCAGCTTAGCGGGGGGGATCACTTACGAGCAGTACTTC	CASSLAGGITYEQYF
TRBD2	15	TRBV14	TRBJ2-7	once	TGTGCCAGCAGCGGTCGAGCGGGGGTGGGCTACGAGCAGTACTTC	CASSGRAGVGYEQYF
TRBD1	15	TRBV30	TRBJ2-1	NA	TGTGCCTGGAGTGTACACAGGGGCTCCTACAATGAGCAGTTCTTC	CAWSVHRGSYNEQFF
NA	14	TRBV21-1	TRBJ1-2	NA	TGTGCCAGCAAGTATTGGGGGGCTAACTATGGCTACACCTTC	CASKYWGANYGYTF
TRBD1	16	TRBV5-1	TRBJ2-1	once	TGCGCCAGCGGCCCGGGACAGGGCGCGCGGTGGGGTGAGCAGTTCTTC	CASGPGQGARWGEQFF
NA	13	TRBV5-1	TRBJ1-2	NA	TGCGCCAGCAGCTTCGAGGGAACCTATGGCTACACCTTC	CASSFEGTYGYTF
NA	15	TRBV27	TRBJ2-6	NA	TGTGCCAGCAGTTTCAGGGATCCTGGGGCCAACGTCCTGACTTTC	CASSFRDPGANVLTF
NA	13	TRBV25-1	TRBJ1-1	NA	TGTGCCAGCAGCCAGGGACAGAACACTGAAGCTTTCTTT	CASSQGQNTEAFF
NA	15	TRBV19	TRBJ2-1	NA	TGTGCCAGTAGTATCAGGACAGTCTCCTACAATGAGCAGTTCTTC	CASSIRTVSYNEQFF